The 14 T cell receptor beta chains listed next were all sequenced from one sample in a study of blood T cell repertoires in COVID-19. Assay: immunoSEQ multiplex PCR; the TCRdb copy retains only in-frame clones and omits some. The sample yields 250,000 to 350,000 clones, 90% seen once. The sample was PBMCs or T cells enriched from blood (not recorded which). These receptors came from a woman between 18 and 29 years old with acute COVID-19.

CDR3 residues: CASSSRQGTYNEQFF. The CDR3 DNA reads TGTGCCAGCAGCTCTAGACAGGGAACATACAATGAGCAGTTCTTC. V gene TRBV5-5 combines with J gene TRBJ2-1; TRBD1 aligns across 7 bases. The CDR3 totals 15 residues. The trim removed 3 bases at V and 4 bases at J, leaving 7 bases unmatched. CDR1 is SGHKS and CDR2 is YYEKEE in the germline V gene (reference sequence).

This clone was seen more than once but under ten times. The J gene is TRBJ2-3, the V gene TRBV3-1 (or the pseudogene TRBV3-2); 8 bases match TRBD1. Germline V gene lookup returns CDR1 LGHDT and CDR2 YNNKEL (reference sequence). Trimming removed 6 bases from V and 4 bases from J; junction bases left unmatched: 12. The CDR3 consists of 16 residues. CDR3 sequence reads: CASSTGGTLGADTQYF. CDR3 bases: TGTGCCAGCAGTACAGGGGGTACCCTTGGCGCAGATACGCAGTATTTT.

The J gene is TRBJ2-5, the V gene TRBV7-9; 8 bases match TRBD1. V shed 5 bases, J shed 5 bases, and the junction held 4 bases outside the gene matches. Germline lookup yields CDR1 SEHNR and CDR2 FQNEAQ (reference sequence). The CDR3 has 13 residues. The CDR3 region has the DNA TGTGCCAGCAGCAGGGGACAGGTGGAGACCCAGTACTTC. Amino acid sequence: CASSRGQVETQYF. Full variable domain (missing parts from reference TRBV7-9 and TRBJ2-5): DTGVSQNPRHKITKRGQNVTFRCDPISEHNRLYWYRQTLGQGPEFLTYFQNEAQLEKSRLLSDRFSAERPKGSFSTLEIQRTEQGDSAMYLCASSRGQVETQYFGPGTRLLVL.

The chain has TRBV15 and TRBJ2-3; perhaps TRBD1 as D (5 bases). The germline V gene has CDR1 LNHNV and CDR2 YYDKDF (reference sequence). Deletions cut 0 bases from V and 0 bases from J, with 10 bases between. The CDR3 is made up of 16 amino acids. The CDR3 DNA is TGTGCCACCAGCAGAGACCAGGGCACTAGCACAGATACGCAGTATTTT. This sequence encodes CATSRDQGTSTDTQYF.

The chain employs TRBV7-9 and TRBJ1-1, with D unclear. This CDR3 is 12 amino acids long. CDR1 and CDR2 from the germline V gene are SEHNR and FQNEAQ (reference sequence). Trimming cost V 8 bases and J 1 base, with 8 bases left between them. This chain's CDR3 is CASDSGNTEAFF. The DNA of the CDR3 is TGTGCCAGCGATTCGGGGAACACTGAAGCTTTCTTT.

This clone has only one observation. V and J are TRBV18 and TRBJ1-1; the match to TRBD1 covers 10 bases. Per germline, CDR1 KGHSH and CDR2 LQKENI. This CDR3 is 14 amino acids long. V shed 4 bases and J 3 bases; nucleotides not matched to a gene: 2. The CDR3 region has the DNA TGTGCCAGCTCACGACAGGGGGCCGACACTGAAGCTTTCTTT. Translated: CASSRQGADTEAFF.

The chain has TRBV6-1 and TRBJ1-5; D gene unclear. V shed 1 base and J shed 2 bases, with 9 bases lying between them. The CDR3 spans 15 residues. Germline CDR1 reads MNHNS; CDR2 reads SASEGT. The CDR3 DNA is TGTGCCAGCAGTGAAGTGTTGGCAGGCAATCAGCCCCAGCATTTT. Amino acid sequence: CASSEVLAGNQPQHF.

This clone appeared a few times. The V and J genes are TRBV19 and TRBJ2-2; 7 bases line up with TRBD1. CDR3 length equals 15 residues. The germline V gene has CDR1 LNHDA and CDR2 SQIVND (reference sequence). V lost 7 bases and J lost 6; bases outside the gene matches: 11. In DNA form, the CDR3 reads TGTGCCAGTATCCCCGCCAACAGGGGCGCCGGGGAGCTGTTTTTT. Translation gives CASIPANRGAGELFF.

The genes are TRBV3-1 (or the pseudogene TRBV3-2) and TRBJ2-4; 8 bases agree with TRBD2. This CDR3 region has 16 residues. V shed 3 bases and J 7 bases; nucleotides not matched to a gene: 11. CDR1 is LGHDT, CDR2 YNNKEL, per germline (reference sequence). Here the CDR3 reads CASSQGTSGLYNIQYF. The CDR3 DNA is TGTGCCAGCAGCCAGGGCACTAGCGGCCTCTATAACATTCAGTACTTC.

The chain joins TRBV4-2 to TRBJ2-3; 7 nucleotides agree with TRBD2. CDR3 length: 18 residues. Germline V gene data show CDR1 as LGHNA and CDR2 as YNFKEQ. V lost 1 base, J lost 4 bases, and 14 bases stayed unmatched. The CDR3 reads CASSQADSSGMGADTQYF. The CDR3 DNA reads as TGTGCCAGCAGCCAAGCGGACTCAAGCGGGATGGGGGCAGATACGCAGTATTTT.

The rearrangement uses TRBV4-3 and TRBJ2-7, with no clear D. The CDR3 is 13 residues long. From germline, CDR1 is LGHNA and CDR2 YSLEER. The V end was cut by 0 bases, the J end by 2 bases, with 5 bases between. Here the CDR3 reads CASSQEATYEQYF. The CDR3 nucleotides are TGCGCCAGCAGCCAAGAAGCGACCTACGAGCAGTACTTC.

This rearrangement joins TRBV28 to TRBJ2-1, with 10 bases aligning to TRBD2. From germline, CDR1 is MDHEN and CDR2 SYDVKM. With 5 bases clipped from V and 3 bases from J, the junction kept 4 bases outside the gene matches. The CDR3 totals 15 residues. DNA of the CDR3: TGTGCCAGCAGTCCCCTAGCGGGAGACTACAATGAGCAGTTCTTC. Its translation is CASSPLAGDYNEQFF.

V usage is TRBV25-1 and J usage is TRBJ1-4; D is unresolved. Trimming left V 2 bases short and J 4 bases short, with 11 bases between. This CDR3 spans 15 amino acids. Per germline, CDR1 MGHDK and CDR2 SYGVNS. CDR3 DNA sequence: TGTGCCAGCAGTGAAGCGAGGAATGTTAATGAAAAACTGTTTTTT. This gives the protein CASSEARNVNEKLFF.

This clone was seen a single time. The gene calls are TRBV5-1 and TRBJ2-7; 8 bases map to TRBD1. Germline V gene sequence: CDR1 SGHRS, CDR2 YFSETQ. There are 14 residues in the CDR3. Germline trimming cut 4 bases from V and 1 base from J; bases unmatched to any gene: 4. As DNA, the CDR3 is TGCGCCAGCAGCCCCAGGACAGGGTCCTACGAGCAGTACTTC. Translated, it gives CASSPRTGSYEQYF.